This T cell receptor beta chain appears in the sequencing data of a study of blood T cell repertoires in COVID-19. The protocol was immunoSEQ multiplex PCR, while the TCRdb copy is restricted to in-frame clones and leaves out a portion. The data show some 70,000 clones, roughly nine tenths seen once. V lost 1 base and J lost 0, with 13 bases in between. CDR3 length: 16 residues. Germline assignment: CDR1 LGHDT and CDR2 YNNKEL (reference sequence). The TCR comes from a human donor in a cohort sampled during active COVID-19. Sequenced sample: peripheral blood. This chain uses TRBV3-1 (or the pseudogene TRBV3-2) with TRBJ2-7, with D tentatively TRBD2 (7 bases). The chain's CDR3 is CASSQGRGGDSYEQYF. The CDR3 nucleotides read TGTGCCAGCAGCCAAGGTCGCGGGGGCGACTCCTACGAGCAGTACTTC.